The rows below give T cell receptor beta chains drawn from one sample of a study of T cells in Graves' hyperthyroidism and ophthalmopathy. One entry per CDR3 protein results from TCRdb running MiXCR on the multiplex PCR reads. The table includes 400,000 to 500,000 distinct CDR3 sequences, around 15% detected once. Sequenced: blood. These receptors all come from a woman aged 18-35 years with Graves' hyperthyroidism. Each CDR3 is given with its conserved first and last residue. A D gene is named only where the DNA matches it firmly. The size field is filled for only some rows; it gives once, few, many or a size class.

D gene: -
clone size: many
J gene: TRBJ1-2
V gene: TRBV11-2
CDR3 protein: CASSLEPTNYGYTF
CDR3 DNA: TGTGCCAGCAGCTTAGAGCCGACTAACTATGGCTACACCTTC

D gene: TRBD2
clone size: many
J gene: TRBJ2-1
V gene: TRBV12-3/TRBV12-4
CDR3 protein: CASSWEGLADNEQFF
CDR3 DNA: TGTGCCAGCAGTTGGGAGGGACTAGCGGACAATGAGCAGTTCTTC

D gene: -
clone size: many
J gene: TRBJ2-7
V gene: TRBV20-1
CDR3 protein: CSARDDGDTYEQYF
CDR3 DNA: TGCAGTGCTAGAGATGATGGTGACACCTACGAGCAGTACTTC

D gene: -
clone size: -
J gene: TRBJ1-1
V gene: TRBV28
CDR3 protein: CASSSTDSSIMNTEAFF
CDR3 DNA: TGTGCCAGCAGTTCTACCGACAGCTCTATCATGAACACTGAAGCTTTCTTT

D gene: TRBD2
clone size: many
J gene: TRBJ2-7
V gene: TRBV2
CDR3 protein: CASSGTPSGRSYEQYF
CDR3 DNA: TGTGCCAGCAGTGGGACACCTAGCGGGAGATCCTACGAGCAGTACTTC

D gene: -
clone size: few
J gene: TRBJ1-5
V gene: TRBV4-1
CDR3 protein: CASSQDLGFNQPQHF
CDR3 DNA: TGCGCCAGCAGCCAAGATCTAGGGTTCAATCAGCCCCAGCATTTT

D gene: TRBD1
clone size: -
J gene: TRBJ1-4
V gene: TRBV29-1
CDR3 protein: CSVGQGQNEKLFF
CDR3 DNA: TGCAGCGTAGGACAGGGCCAAAATGAAAAACTGTTTTTT

D gene: -
clone size: many
J gene: TRBJ1-5
V gene: TRBV19
CDR3 protein: CASSTRGRDNQPQHF
CDR3 DNA: TGTGCCAGTAGTACCCGGGGCAGGGACAATCAGCCCCAGCATTTT

D gene: -
clone size: few
J gene: TRBJ2-1
V gene: TRBV5-4
CDR3 protein: CASSLDGDSRPGYEQFF
CDR3 DNA: TGTGCCAGCAGCCTGGACGGAGACAGCAGACCTGGATATGAGCAGTTCTTC

D gene: -
clone size: -
J gene: TRBJ1-2
V gene: TRBV7-8
CDR3 protein: CASSSLTIGGYTF
CDR3 DNA: TGTGCCAGCAGCTCCCTTACTATTGGGGGCTACACCTTC

D gene: -
clone size: -
J gene: TRBJ1-6
V gene: TRBV28
CDR3 protein: CASSFNPGRSGSPLHF
CDR3 DNA: TGTGCCAGCAGTTTTAACCCAGGGCGAAGCGGATCACCCCTCCACTTT

D gene: TRBD2
clone size: many
J gene: TRBJ2-5
V gene: TRBV6-2/TRBV6-3
CDR3 protein: CASSYAGGGETQYF
CDR3 DNA: TGTGCCAGCAGTTACGCGGGAGGAGGGGAGACCCAGTACTTC

D gene: -
clone size: -
J gene: TRBJ2-1
V gene: TRBV9
CDR3 protein: CASGEGGDWSYNEQFF
CDR3 DNA: TGTGCCAGTGGGGAAGGGGGTGATTGGTCCTACAATGAGCAGTTCTTC

D gene: -
clone size: -
J gene: TRBJ2-7
V gene: TRBV5-6
CDR3 protein: CASSSRGTYEQYF
CDR3 DNA: TGTGCCAGCAGTTCCCGGGGCACCTACGAGCAGTACTTC

D gene: -
clone size: few
J gene: TRBJ1-1
V gene: TRBV6-2/TRBV6-3
CDR3 protein: CASKPGGTTEAFF
CDR3 DNA: TGTGCCAGCAAGCCGGGGGGGACCACTGAAGCTTTCTTT

D gene: -
clone size: -
J gene: TRBJ2-1
V gene: TRBV9
CDR3 protein: CASSVVGSYNEQFF
CDR3 DNA: TGTGCCAGCAGCGTAGTCGGCAGCTACAATGAGCAGTTCTTC

D gene: -
clone size: few
J gene: TRBJ2-7
V gene: TRBV28
CDR3 protein: CASSFGPYEQYF
CDR3 DNA: TGTGCCAGCAGTTTTGGTCCTTACGAGCAGTACTTC

D gene: TRBD2
clone size: -
J gene: TRBJ2-4
V gene: TRBV10-3
CDR3 protein: CAISESRLAGGPVAKNIQYF
CDR3 DNA: TGTGCCATCAGTGAGTCTAGACTAGCGGGAGGGCCGGTGGCCAAAAACATTCAGTACTTC

D gene: TRBD2
clone size: few
J gene: TRBJ2-7
V gene: TRBV20-1
CDR3 protein: CSAREGTRGHF
CDR3 DNA: TGCAGTGCTAGAGAGGGGACTAGAGGGCACTTC

D gene: -
clone size: few
J gene: TRBJ2-7
V gene: TRBV6-5
CDR3 protein: CASSYSRSYEQYF
CDR3 DNA: TGTGCCAGCAGTTACTCCCGATCCTACGAGCAGTACTTC

D gene: -
clone size: many
J gene: TRBJ1-2
V gene: TRBV6-2/TRBV6-3
CDR3 protein: CASSGQYGYTF
CDR3 DNA: TGTGCCAGCAGCGGACAGTATGGCTACACCTTC

D gene: -
clone size: -
J gene: TRBJ1-4
V gene: TRBV19
CDR3 protein: CASRITPGIDEKLFF
CDR3 DNA: TGTGCCAGTAGAATCACGCCGGGGATTGATGAAAAACTGTTTTTT

D gene: -
clone size: many
J gene: TRBJ2-1
V gene: TRBV19
CDR3 protein: CASSLVQTYNEQFF
CDR3 DNA: TGTGCCAGTAGTCTGGTACAGACCTACAATGAGCAGTTCTTC

D gene: -
clone size: many
J gene: TRBJ2-2
V gene: TRBV2
CDR3 protein: CASSERTVRTGELFF
CDR3 DNA: TGTGCCAGCAGCGAACGAACCGTTCGAACCGGGGAGCTGTTTTTT

D gene: TRBD1
clone size: many
J gene: TRBJ1-5
V gene: TRBV30
CDR3 protein: CAWSVGQGNQPQHF
CDR3 DNA: TGTGCCTGGAGTGTTGGACAGGGCAATCAGCCCCAGCATTTT

D gene: -
clone size: -
J gene: TRBJ2-2
V gene: TRBV11-2
CDR3 protein: CASSVGILGELFF
CDR3 DNA: TGTGCCAGCAGTGTGGGGATCTTAGGGGAGCTGTTTTTT

D gene: TRBD2
clone size: few
J gene: TRBJ2-7
V gene: TRBV20-1
CDR3 protein: CSARVGGYEQYF
CDR3 DNA: TGCAGTGCTAGAGTCGGGGGGTACGAGCAGTACTTC

D gene: -
clone size: few
J gene: TRBJ2-2
V gene: TRBV12-3/TRBV12-4
CDR3 protein: CASSSNPRVTGELFF
CDR3 DNA: TGTGCCAGCAGTTCAAATCCCCGCGTTACCGGGGAGCTGTTTTTT

D gene: -
clone size: many
J gene: TRBJ2-3
V gene: TRBV2
CDR3 protein: CASSETSSTDTQYF
CDR3 DNA: TGTGCCAGCAGTGAAACATCGAGCACAGATACGCAGTATTTT

D gene: -
clone size: many
J gene: TRBJ1-5
V gene: TRBV15
CDR3 protein: CATSTGLTGNQPQHF
CDR3 DNA: TGTGCCACCAGCACGGGCCTTACAGGGAATCAGCCCCAGCATTTT

D gene: -
clone size: few
J gene: TRBJ1-1
V gene: TRBV20-1
CDR3 protein: CSARAQRDIPGTEAFF
CDR3 DNA: TGCAGTGCTAGAGCCCAACGTGACATACCAGGCACTGAAGCTTTCTTT

D gene: TRBD1
clone size: few
J gene: TRBJ1-4
V gene: TRBV2
CDR3 protein: CASRGQGGGKLFF
CDR3 DNA: TGTGCCAGCAGGGGACAGGGAGGGGGAAAACTGTTTTTT

D gene: -
clone size: many
J gene: TRBJ1-2
V gene: TRBV5-1
CDR3 protein: CASSLVGGSTVYGYTF
CDR3 DNA: TGCGCCAGCAGCTTGGTGGGGGGATCGACGGTTTATGGCTACACCTTC

D gene: -
clone size: many
J gene: TRBJ2-7
V gene: TRBV7-9
CDR3 protein: CASSPRGPGEQYF
CDR3 DNA: TGTGCCAGCAGCCCGCGGGGGCCTGGGGAGCAGTACTTC

D gene: TRBD2
clone size: many
J gene: TRBJ2-7
V gene: TRBV12-3/TRBV12-4
CDR3 protein: CASSDYGLAGAHEQYF
CDR3 DNA: TGTGCCAGCAGTGACTACGGACTAGCGGGAGCACACGAGCAGTACTTC

D gene: TRBD2
clone size: -
J gene: TRBJ2-2
V gene: TRBV5-1
CDR3 protein: CATRDLAGGPTGELFF
CDR3 DNA: TGCGCCACCCGGGATCTAGCGGGAGGACCGACCGGGGAGCTGTTTTTT

D gene: -
clone size: -
J gene: TRBJ2-3
V gene: TRBV3-1
CDR3 protein: CASSQDGGGTPGIDTQYF
CDR3 DNA: TGTGCCAGCAGCCAAGATGGCGGAGGCACACCCGGGATAGATACGCAGTATTTT

D gene: -
clone size: few
J gene: TRBJ2-3
V gene: TRBV19
CDR3 protein: CASSMTDTQYF
CDR3 DNA: TGTGCCAGTAGTATGACAGATACGCAGTATTTT

D gene: -
clone size: -
J gene: TRBJ2-1
V gene: TRBV11-1
CDR3 protein: CASRLTAGRSYNGQFF
CDR3 DNA: TGTGCCAGCAGGCTCACGGCAGGGCGCTCCTACAATGGGCAGTTCTTC

D gene: -
clone size: many
J gene: TRBJ1-6
V gene: TRBV28
CDR3 protein: CASSLPLSPLHF
CDR3 DNA: TGTGCCAGCAGTTTACCCCTTTCACCCCTCCACTTT

D gene: -
clone size: many
J gene: TRBJ2-7
V gene: TRBV7-9
CDR3 protein: CASTSGSSYEQYF
CDR3 DNA: TGTGCCAGCACATCAGGGAGCTCCTACGAGCAGTACTTC

D gene: -
clone size: many
J gene: TRBJ2-3
V gene: TRBV28
CDR3 protein: CASSLVHTDTQYF
CDR3 DNA: TGTGCCAGCAGTTTGGTGCACACAGATACGCAGTATTTT

D gene: TRBD1
clone size: -
J gene: TRBJ1-5
V gene: TRBV5-1
CDR3 protein: CVSSLGGGAGNQPQHF
CDR3 DNA: TGCGTCAGCAGCTTGGGAGGGGGCGCCGGCAATCAGCCCCAGCATTTT

D gene: -
clone size: many
J gene: TRBJ2-7
V gene: TRBV27
CDR3 protein: CASSSSGAAYEQYF
CDR3 DNA: TGTGCCAGCAGTTCCTCGGGGGCGGCCTACGAGCAGTACTTC

D gene: TRBD2
clone size: few
J gene: TRBJ2-2
V gene: TRBV19
CDR3 protein: CASSIAGGTGELFF
CDR3 DNA: TGTGCCAGTAGTATCGCGGGAGGGACCGGGGAGCTGTTTTTT

D gene: TRBD1
clone size: -
J gene: TRBJ1-5
V gene: TRBV28
CDR3 protein: CASSGNTGGNQPQHF
CDR3 DNA: TGTGCCAGCAGTGGGAACACAGGGGGCAATCAGCCCCAGCATTTT

D gene: TRBD2
clone size: -
J gene: TRBJ2-7
V gene: TRBV5-1
CDR3 protein: CASSPSGDSSSHEQYF
CDR3 DNA: TGCGCCAGCAGCCCTAGCGGGGACAGCAGTTCCCACGAGCAGTACTTC

D gene: -
clone size: -
J gene: TRBJ2-3
V gene: TRBV9
CDR3 protein: CASTQGGGTDTQYF
CDR3 DNA: TGTGCCAGCACCCAGGGGGGAGGCACAGATACGCAGTATTTT